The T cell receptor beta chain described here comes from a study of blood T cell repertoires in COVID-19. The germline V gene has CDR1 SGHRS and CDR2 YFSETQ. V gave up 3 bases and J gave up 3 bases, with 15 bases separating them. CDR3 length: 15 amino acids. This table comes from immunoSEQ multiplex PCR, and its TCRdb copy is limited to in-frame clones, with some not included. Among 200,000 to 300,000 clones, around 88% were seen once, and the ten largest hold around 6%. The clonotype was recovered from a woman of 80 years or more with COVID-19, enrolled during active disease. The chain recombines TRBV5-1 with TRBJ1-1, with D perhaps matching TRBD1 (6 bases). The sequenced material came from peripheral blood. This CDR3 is CASSSRGAGDTEAFF. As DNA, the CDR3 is TGCGCCAGCAGCTCCCGGGGGGCTGGAGACACTGAAGCTTTCTTT.